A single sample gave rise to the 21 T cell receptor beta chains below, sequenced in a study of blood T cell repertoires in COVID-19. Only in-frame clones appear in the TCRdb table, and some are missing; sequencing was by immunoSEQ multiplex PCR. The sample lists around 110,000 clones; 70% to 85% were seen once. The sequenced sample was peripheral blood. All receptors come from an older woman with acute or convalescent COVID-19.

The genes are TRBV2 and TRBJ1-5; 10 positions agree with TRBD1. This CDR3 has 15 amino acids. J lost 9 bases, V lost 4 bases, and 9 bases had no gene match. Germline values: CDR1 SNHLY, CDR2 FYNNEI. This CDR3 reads CASSGPGQGMRPQHF. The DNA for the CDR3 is TGTGCCAGCAGTGGTCCGGGACAGGGGATGCGGCCCCAGCATTTT.

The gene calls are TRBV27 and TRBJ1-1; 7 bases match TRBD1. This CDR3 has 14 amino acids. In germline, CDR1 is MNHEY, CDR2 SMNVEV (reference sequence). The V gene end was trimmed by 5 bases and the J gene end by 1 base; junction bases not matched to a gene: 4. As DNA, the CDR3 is TGTGCCAGCAGTGAGACAGGGCAGAACACTGAAGCTTTCTTT. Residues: CASSETGQNTEAFF.

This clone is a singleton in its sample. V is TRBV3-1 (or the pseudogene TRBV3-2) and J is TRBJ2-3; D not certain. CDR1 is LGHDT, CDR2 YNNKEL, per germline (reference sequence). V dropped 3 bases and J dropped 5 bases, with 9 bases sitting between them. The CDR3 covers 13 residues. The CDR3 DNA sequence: TGTGCCAGCAGCCATGCATCACAAGATACGCAGTATTTT. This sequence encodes CASSHASQDTQYF.

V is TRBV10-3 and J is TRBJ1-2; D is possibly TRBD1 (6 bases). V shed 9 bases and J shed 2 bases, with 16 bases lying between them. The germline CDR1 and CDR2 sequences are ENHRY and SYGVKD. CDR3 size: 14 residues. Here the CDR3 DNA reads TGTGCCATAGCTGGACAGCTCTCAAACTATGGCTACACCTTC. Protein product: CAIAGQLSNYGYTF.

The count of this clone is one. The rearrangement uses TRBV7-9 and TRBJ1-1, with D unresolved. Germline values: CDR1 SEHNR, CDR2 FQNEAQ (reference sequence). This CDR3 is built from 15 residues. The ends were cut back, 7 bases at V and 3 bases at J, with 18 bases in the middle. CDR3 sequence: CASTRKSGEYTEAFF. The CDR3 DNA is TGTGCCAGCACCCGGAAAAGCGGGGAGTACACTGAAGCTTTCTTT.

The CDR3 region is CASSYPGLAEYNEQFF. CDR3 coding DNA: TGTGCCAGCTCTTATCCGGGACTAGCGGAATACAATGAGCAGTTCTTC. V usage is TRBV19 and J usage is TRBJ2-1; 11 nucleotides agree with TRBD2. This CDR3 has 16 amino acids. V gave up 9 bases and J gave up 4 bases; unmatched junction bases: 11. Germline values: CDR1 LNHDA, CDR2 SQIVND (reference sequence).

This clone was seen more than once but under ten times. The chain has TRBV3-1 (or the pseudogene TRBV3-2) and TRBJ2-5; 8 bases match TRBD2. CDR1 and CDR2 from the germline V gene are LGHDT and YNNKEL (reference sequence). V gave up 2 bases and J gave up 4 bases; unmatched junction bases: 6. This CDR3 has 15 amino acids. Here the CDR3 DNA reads TGTGCCAGCAGCCAAAGCGGGAGAGTAGGAGAGACCCAGTACTTC. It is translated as CASSQSGRVGETQYF.

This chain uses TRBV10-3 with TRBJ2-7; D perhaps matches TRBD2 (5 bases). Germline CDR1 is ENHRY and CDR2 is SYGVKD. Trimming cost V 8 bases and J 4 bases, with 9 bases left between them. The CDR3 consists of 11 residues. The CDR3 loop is CAISAEYEQYF. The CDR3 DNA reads TGTGCCATCTCAGCGGAATACGAGCAGTACTTC.

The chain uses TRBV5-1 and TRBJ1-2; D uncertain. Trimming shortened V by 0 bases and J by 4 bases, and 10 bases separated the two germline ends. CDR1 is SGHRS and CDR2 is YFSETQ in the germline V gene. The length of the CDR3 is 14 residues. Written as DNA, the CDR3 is TGCGCCAGCAGCTTGGCCGGGGAAGGCTATGGCTACACCTTC. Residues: CASSLAGEGYGYTF. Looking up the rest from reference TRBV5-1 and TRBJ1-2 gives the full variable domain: KAGVTQTPRYLIKTRGQQVTLSCSPISGHRSVSWYQQTPGQGLQFLFEYFSETQRNKGNFPGRFSGRQFSNSRSEMNVSTLELGDSALYLCASSLAGEGYGYTFGSGTRLTVV.

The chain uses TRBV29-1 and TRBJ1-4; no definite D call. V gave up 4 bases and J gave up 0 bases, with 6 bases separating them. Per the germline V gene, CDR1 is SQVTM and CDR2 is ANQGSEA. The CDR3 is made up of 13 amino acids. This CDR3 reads CSVVAATNEKLFF. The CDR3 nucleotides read TGCAGCGTTGTGGCGGCAACTAATGAAAAACTGTTTTTT.

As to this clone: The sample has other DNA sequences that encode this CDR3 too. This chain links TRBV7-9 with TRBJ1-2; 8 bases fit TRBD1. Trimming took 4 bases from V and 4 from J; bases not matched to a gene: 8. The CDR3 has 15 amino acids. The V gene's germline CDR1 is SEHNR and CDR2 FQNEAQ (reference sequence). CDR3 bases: TGTGCCAGCAGCTCCCCGGACAGGGCTGGCTATGGCTACACCTTC. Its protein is CASSSPDRAGYGYTF.

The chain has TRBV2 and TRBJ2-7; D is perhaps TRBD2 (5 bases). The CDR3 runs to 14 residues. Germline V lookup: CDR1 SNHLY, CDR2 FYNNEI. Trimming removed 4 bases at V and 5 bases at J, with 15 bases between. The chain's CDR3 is CASSGENWSNEQYF. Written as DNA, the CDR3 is TGTGCCAGCAGTGGGGAGAATTGGTCTAACGAGCAGTACTTC.

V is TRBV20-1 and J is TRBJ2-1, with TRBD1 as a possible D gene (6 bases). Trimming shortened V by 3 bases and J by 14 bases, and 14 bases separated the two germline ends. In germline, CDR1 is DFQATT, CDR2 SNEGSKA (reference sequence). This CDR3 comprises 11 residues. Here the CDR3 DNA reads TGCAGTGCTAGGATCGGACAGACGAAGTTCTTC. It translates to CSARIGQTKFF.

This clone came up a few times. In DNA form, the CDR3 reads TGTGCCAGCAGCCAAGGATCCTCCCTAGCGGCAGAATCCTACGAGCAGTACTTC. It yields the protein CASSQGSSLAAESYEQYF. This chain uses TRBV3-1 (or the pseudogene TRBV3-2) with TRBJ2-7; TRBD2 aligns across 7 bases. Trimming cost V 1 base and J 1 base; bases outside gene matches: 13. Germline V lookup: CDR1 LGHDT, CDR2 YNNKEL (reference sequence). The CDR3 covers 18 residues.

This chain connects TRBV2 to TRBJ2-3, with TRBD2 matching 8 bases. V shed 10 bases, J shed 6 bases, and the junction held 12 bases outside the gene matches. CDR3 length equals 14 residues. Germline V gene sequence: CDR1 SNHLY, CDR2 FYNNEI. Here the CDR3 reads CAIQRLAYMDTQYF. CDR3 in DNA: TGTGCCATACAACGACTAGCGTACATGGATACGCAGTATTTT.

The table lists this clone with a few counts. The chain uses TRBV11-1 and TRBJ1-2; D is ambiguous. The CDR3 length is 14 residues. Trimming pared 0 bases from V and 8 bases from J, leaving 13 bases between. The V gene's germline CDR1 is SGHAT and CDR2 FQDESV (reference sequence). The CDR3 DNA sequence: TGTGCCAGCAGCTTAGCTGGTGGCAATTCCGGCTACACCTTC. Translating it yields CASSLAGGNSGYTF.

CDR3: CASSPPSSSYNEQFF. The CDR3 coding sequence is TGTGCCAGCTCACCACCGTCGAGCTCCTACAATGAGCAGTTCTTC. The rearrangement joins TRBV18 to TRBJ2-1; D is ambiguous. The CDR3 has 15 amino acids. The V end was cut by 0 bases, the J end by 0 bases, with 6 bases between. Germline CDR1 is KGHSH and CDR2 is LQKENI.

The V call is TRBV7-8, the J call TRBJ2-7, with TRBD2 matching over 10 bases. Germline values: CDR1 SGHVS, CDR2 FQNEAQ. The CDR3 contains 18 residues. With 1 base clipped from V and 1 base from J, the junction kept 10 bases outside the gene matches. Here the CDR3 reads CASSLGPSGGTLSYEQYF. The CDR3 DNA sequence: TGTGCCAGCAGCTTAGGCCCTAGCGGGGGAACTCTATCCTACGAGCAGTACTTC.

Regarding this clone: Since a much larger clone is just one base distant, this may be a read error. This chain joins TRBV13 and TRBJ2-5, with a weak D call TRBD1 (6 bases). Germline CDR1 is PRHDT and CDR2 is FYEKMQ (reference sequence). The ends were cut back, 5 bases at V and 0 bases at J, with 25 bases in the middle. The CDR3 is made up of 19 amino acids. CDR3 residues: CASSRLQSSAGEYQETQYF. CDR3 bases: TGTGCCAGCAGCCGCTTACAGTCTTCGGCAGGGGAATACCAAGAGACCCAGTACTTC.

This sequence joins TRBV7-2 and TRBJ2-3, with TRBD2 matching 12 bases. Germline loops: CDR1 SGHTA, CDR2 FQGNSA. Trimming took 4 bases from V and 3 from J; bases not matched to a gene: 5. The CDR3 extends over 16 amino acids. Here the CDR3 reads CASSSSGGARTDTQYF. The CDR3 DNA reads TGTGCCAGCAGCTCTAGCGGGGGGGCCAGGACAGATACGCAGTATTTT.

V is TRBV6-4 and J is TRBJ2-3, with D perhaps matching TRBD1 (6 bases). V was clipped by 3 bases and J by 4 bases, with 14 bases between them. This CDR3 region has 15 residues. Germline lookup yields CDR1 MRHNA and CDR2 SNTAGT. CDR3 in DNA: TGTGCCAGCAGTGAAGGGCCACAGGGTCCAGATACGCAGTATTTT. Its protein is CASSEGPQGPDTQYF.